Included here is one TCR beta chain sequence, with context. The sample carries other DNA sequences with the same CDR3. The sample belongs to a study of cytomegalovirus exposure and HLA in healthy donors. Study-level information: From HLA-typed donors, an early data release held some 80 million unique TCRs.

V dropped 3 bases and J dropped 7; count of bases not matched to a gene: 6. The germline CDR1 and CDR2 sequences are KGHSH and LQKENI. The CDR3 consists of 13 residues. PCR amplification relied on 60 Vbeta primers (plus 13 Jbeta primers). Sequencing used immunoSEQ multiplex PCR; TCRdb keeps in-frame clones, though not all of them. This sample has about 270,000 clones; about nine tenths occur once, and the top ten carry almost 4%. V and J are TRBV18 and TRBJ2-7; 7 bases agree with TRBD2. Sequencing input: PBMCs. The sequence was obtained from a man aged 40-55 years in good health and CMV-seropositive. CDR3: CASSPGSGGEQYF. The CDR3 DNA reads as TGTGCCAGCTCACCGGGCTCCGGGGGGGAGCAGTACTTC. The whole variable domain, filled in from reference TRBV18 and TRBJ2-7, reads NAGVMQNPRHLVRRRGQEARLRCSPMKGHSHVYWYRQLPEEGLKFMVYLQKENIIDESGMPKERFSAEFPKEGPSILRIQQVVRGDSAAYFCASSPGSGGEQYFGPGTRLTVT.